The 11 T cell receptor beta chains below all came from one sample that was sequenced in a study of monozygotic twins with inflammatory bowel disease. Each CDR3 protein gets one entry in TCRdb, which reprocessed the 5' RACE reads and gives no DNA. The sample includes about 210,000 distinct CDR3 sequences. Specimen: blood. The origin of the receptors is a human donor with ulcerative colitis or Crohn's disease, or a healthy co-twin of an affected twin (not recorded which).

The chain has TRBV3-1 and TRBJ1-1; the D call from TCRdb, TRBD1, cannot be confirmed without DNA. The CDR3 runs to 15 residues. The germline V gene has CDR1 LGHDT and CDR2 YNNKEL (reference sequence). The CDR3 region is CASSHQLQGNTEAFF.

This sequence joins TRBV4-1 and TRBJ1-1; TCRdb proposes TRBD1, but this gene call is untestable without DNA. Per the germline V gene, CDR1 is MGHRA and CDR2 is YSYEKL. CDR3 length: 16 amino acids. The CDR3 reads CASSQDFYRGRTEAFF.

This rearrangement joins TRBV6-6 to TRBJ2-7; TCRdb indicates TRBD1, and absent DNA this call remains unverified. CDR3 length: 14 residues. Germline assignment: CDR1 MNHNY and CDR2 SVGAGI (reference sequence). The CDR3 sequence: CASSYGTGVYEQYF.

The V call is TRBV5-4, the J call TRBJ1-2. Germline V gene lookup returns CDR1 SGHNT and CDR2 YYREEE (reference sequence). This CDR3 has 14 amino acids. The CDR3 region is CASSVGQPVYGYTF.

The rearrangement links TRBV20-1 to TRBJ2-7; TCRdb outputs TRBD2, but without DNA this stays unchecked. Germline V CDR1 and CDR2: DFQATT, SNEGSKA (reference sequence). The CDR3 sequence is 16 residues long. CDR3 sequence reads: CSARKRELARGAEQYF.

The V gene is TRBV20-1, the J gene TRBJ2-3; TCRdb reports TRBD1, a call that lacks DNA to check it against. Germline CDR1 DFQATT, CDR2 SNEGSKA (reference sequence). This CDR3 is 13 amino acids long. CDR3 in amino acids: CSARDPGQNTQYF.

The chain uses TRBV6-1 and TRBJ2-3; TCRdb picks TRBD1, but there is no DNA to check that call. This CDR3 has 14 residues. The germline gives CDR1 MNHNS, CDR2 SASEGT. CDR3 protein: CASSEAGESDTQYF.

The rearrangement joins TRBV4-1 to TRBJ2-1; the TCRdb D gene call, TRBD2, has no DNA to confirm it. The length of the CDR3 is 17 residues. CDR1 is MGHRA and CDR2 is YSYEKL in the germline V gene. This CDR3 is CASRNLDRGPPGYEQFF.

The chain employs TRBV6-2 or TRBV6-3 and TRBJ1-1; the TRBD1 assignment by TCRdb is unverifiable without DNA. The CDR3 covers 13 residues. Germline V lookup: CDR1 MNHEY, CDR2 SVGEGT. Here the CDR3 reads CASRLTGGTEAFF.

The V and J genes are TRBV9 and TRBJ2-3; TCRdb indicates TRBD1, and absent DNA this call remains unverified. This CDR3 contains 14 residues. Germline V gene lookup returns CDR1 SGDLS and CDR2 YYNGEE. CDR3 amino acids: CASSPGTATDTQYF.

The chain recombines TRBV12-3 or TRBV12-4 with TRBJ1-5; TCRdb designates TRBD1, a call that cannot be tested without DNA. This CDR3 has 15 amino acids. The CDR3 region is CASAAGTSRNQPQHF.